This T cell receptor beta chain was profiled in a study of T-cell reconstitution after alpha-beta-depleted transplantation in children. The authors prepared the TCRbeta library with unique molecular identifiers. MiXCR, run by TCRdb on the PCR reads, gives a single entry per CDR3 protein. Of just over 950,000 distinct CDR3 sequences listed, about 26% were seen once; the top ten hold roughly 27%. Overall study findings and caveats: Certain patients had high TCRbeta diversity at day 60, and it came from recipient T cells and thymic progenitors that survived.

Turning to this clonotype: The antigen remains unidentified.

V lost 1 base, J lost 5 bases, and 9 bases lay in between. The CDR3 sequence is 13 residues long. Germline V CDR1 and CDR2: SGHRS, YFSETQ. Here the sequenced sample was PBMCs, mostly from graft donor cells, taken 360 days after TCRalphabeta/CD19-depleted stem cell transplant. This sequence originates from a boy less than two years old who had a stem cell transplant for SCID, so the T cells may come from the graft donor. The V gene is TRBV5-1, the J gene TRBJ2-5; a weak D match, TRBD1 (6 bases). DNA of the CDR3: TGCGCCAGCAGCTTGAACAGGGTTGAGACCCAGTACTTC. This translates into CASSLNRVETQYF.